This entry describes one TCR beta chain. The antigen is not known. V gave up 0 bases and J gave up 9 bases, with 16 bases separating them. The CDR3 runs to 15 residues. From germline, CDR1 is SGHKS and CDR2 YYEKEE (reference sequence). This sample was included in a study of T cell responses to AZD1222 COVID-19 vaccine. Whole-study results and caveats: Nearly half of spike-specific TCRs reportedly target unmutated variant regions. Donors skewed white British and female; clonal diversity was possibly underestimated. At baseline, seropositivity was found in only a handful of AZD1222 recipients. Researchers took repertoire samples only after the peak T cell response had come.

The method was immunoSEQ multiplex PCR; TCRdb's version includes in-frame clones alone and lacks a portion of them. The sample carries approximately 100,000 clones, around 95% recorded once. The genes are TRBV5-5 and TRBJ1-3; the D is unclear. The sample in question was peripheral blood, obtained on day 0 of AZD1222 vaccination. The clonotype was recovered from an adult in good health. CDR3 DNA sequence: TGTGCCAGCAGCTTGGTTTGGGTCCGGCCTCCCACCATATATTTT. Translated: CASSLVWVRPPTIYF.